The rows below give T cell receptor beta chains drawn from one sample of a study of shared clonotypes between healthy human individuals. The table came from immunoSEQ multiplex PCR; TCRdb's copy has only in-frame clones and leaves some out. The sample yields about 190,000 clones, around 63% seen once. Sequencing used memory CD4+ T cells sorted from blood. All receptors come from a man between 25 and 39 years old in good health. Each CDR3 is given with its conserved first and last residue. The D gene is left open where the match is weak. Not all rows give a size; the values are once, few, many and, for expanded clones, a class.

j_gene,abundance,d_gene,v_gene,len,CDR3nt,CDR3aa
TRBJ1-1,.,.,TRBV7-9,13,TGTGCCAGCAGCTTAGACAGGAACACTGAAGCTTTCTTT,CASSLDRNTEAFF
TRBJ1-1,.,.,TRBV7-2,12,TGTGCCAGCAGCTCAAACTTGGATGAAGCTTTCTTT,CASSSNLDEAFF
TRBJ2-2,.,TRBD1,TRBV19,14,TGTGCCAGTAGCCGGGACAGGGTTGGCGGGGAGCTGTTTTTT,CASSRDRVGGELFF
TRBJ1-5,.,TRBD1,TRBV10-2,16,TGCGCCAGCACCGACCAGGGGGACTATAGCAATCAGCCCCAGCATTTT,CASTDQGDYSNQPQHF
TRBJ2-3,.,TRBD1,TRBV29-1,14,TGCAGCGTTAGACAGGGTGTCGGTTCAGATACGCAGTATTTT,CSVRQGVGSDTQYF
TRBJ2-7,few,.,TRBV5-1,14,TGCGCCAGCAGCTTAGACGGTCCCTCCTACGAGCAGTACTTC,CASSLDGPSYEQYF
TRBJ2-2,.,.,TRBV5-1,17,TGCGCCAGCAGCTTGGCCGGAGAGGGTGTCCGGGCCGGGGAGCTGTTTTTT,CASSLAGEGVRAGELFF
TRBJ2-1,few,.,TRBV7-8,15,TGTGCCAGCAGCCTGTGGGGGGTAACGGGCAATGAGCAGTTCTTC,CASSLWGVTGNEQFF
TRBJ2-7,few,.,TRBV10-3,13,TGTGCCATCAGTGAGTCGAGGCGGGACGAGCAGTACTTC,CAISESRRDEQYF
TRBJ2-7,.,.,TRBV19,15,TGTGCCAGTAGCCACCCGGCCAAGGCCCTTTACGAGCAGTACTTC,CASSHPAKALYEQYF
TRBJ1-1,.,.,TRBV30,14,TGTGCCTGGAGTGCTCCCTCTTTTATCGGCGGAGCTTTCTTT,CAWSAPSFIGGAFF
TRBJ2-1,medium-sized,.,TRBV18,13,TGTGCCAGCTCAACGGACCGAGCCAATGAGCAGTTCTTC,CASSTDRANEQFF
TRBJ2-5,.,TRBD2,TRBV2,15,TGTGCCAGCGGGAGTCGGGAGGGCAGGCAAGAGACCCAGTACTTC,CASGSREGRQETQYF
TRBJ1-1,.,.,TRBV7-9,13,TGTGCCAGCAGCTTGGAGTTTCCAGATGAAGCTTTCTTT,CASSLEFPDEAFF
TRBJ2-7,few,.,TRBV7-6,14,TGTGCCAGCAGCTTAACTCCGGGTCCCCACGAGCAGTACTTC,CASSLTPGPHEQYF
TRBJ2-2,once,.,TRBV15,15,TGTGCCACCAGCAGAGATTCACGGGCGTACGGGGAGCTGTTTTTT,CATSRDSRAYGELFF
TRBJ2-1,.,TRBD2,TRBV5-1,18,TGCGCCAGCAGCTTGGCCAGGTCTAGCGGGGGGATTTACAATGAGCAGTTCTTC,CASSLARSSGGIYNEQFF
TRBJ2-4,.,TRBD2,TRBV7-9,15,TGTGCCAGCAGCCCTAGCGGGGTAGCCAAAAACATTCAGTACTTC,CASSPSGVAKNIQYF
TRBJ2-1,.,.,TRBV11-3,15,TGTGCCAGCAGCTTAGAGCCAGGAGGCCGTTATGAGCAGTTCTTC,CASSLEPGGRYEQFF
TRBJ2-7,once,TRBD2,TRBV10-2,14,TGCGCCAGCGGGGGGACTAGCGGCTCCTACGAGCAGTACTTC,CASGGTSGSYEQYF
TRBJ1-2,few,.,TRBV18,15,TGTGCCAGCTCACCATTAGTAGGGGACCCAAGGGGCTACACCTTC,CASSPLVGDPRGYTF
TRBJ1-2,.,.,TRBV11-2,13,TGTGCCAGCAGCTTAGATGGCCAGGGGCGGTACACCTTC,CASSLDGQGRYTF
TRBJ2-3,.,.,TRBV5-1,14,TGCGCCAGCAGCGGGGGTAGGTTAACAGATACGCAGTATTTT,CASSGGRLTDTQYF
TRBJ2-1,.,TRBD2,TRBV7-6,15,TGTGCCAGCAGCCTAAATAGCGGGAATGGTAATGAGCAGTTCTTC,CASSLNSGNGNEQFF
TRBJ2-2,once,.,TRBV19,16,TGTGCCAGTAGTATCCCAAGGGTGGGTTACACCGGGGAGCTGTTTTTT,CASSIPRVGYTGELFF
TRBJ2-7,.,.,TRBV4-3,14,TGCGCCAGCAGCCAAGATCGCGTTATGGGCGAGCAGTACTTC,CASSQDRVMGEQYF
TRBJ1-2,.,.,TRBV7-2,14,TGTGCCAGCAGCTCAATTCAGGCTAACTATGGCTACACCTTC,CASSSIQANYGYTF
TRBJ2-1,.,TRBD2,TRBV7-3,15,TGTGCCAGCAGCGATCCTAGCGGGAGGGCCCATTCGCAGTTCTTC,CASSDPSGRAHSQFF
TRBJ1-2,few,TRBD1,TRBV6-5,14,TGTGCCAGCAGTTATTCCGGGACAGGGAATGGCTACACCTTC,CASSYSGTGNGYTF
TRBJ2-1,.,.,TRBV29-1,11,TGCAGCGTTGGAGAGGGAAATGAGCAGTTCTTC,CSVGEGNEQFF
TRBJ1-3,.,.,TRBV5-1,12,TGCGCCAGCAGCTTGGATGGAAACACCATATATTTT,CASSLDGNTIYF
TRBJ2-2,.,.,TRBV7-3,16,TGTGCCAGCAGCTCTCAGCCGGGACAAGTCACCGGGGAGCTGTTTTTT,CASSSQPGQVTGELFF
TRBJ2-1,.,.,TRBV4-1,17,TGCGCCAGCAGCCAAGATACTCGGCTAGCCGGTCACAATGAGCAGTTCTTC,CASSQDTRLAGHNEQFF
TRBJ2-4,.,TRBD1,TRBV29-1,13,TGCAGCGCAGGGACAGGGGATAGGCACATTCAGTACTTC,CSAGTGDRHIQYF
TRBJ2-2,few,.,TRBV11-1,17,TGTGCCAGCAGCGCACAGAGGGTCCCTATGAACACCGGGGAGCTGTTTTTT,CASSAQRVPMNTGELFF
TRBJ2-7,many,TRBD1,TRBV29-1,14,TGCAGCGTTGAAGGAGGACAGGGGGCCAACGAGCAGTACTTC,CSVEGGQGANEQYF
TRBJ1-4,.,.,TRBV28,15,TGTACCAGCAGTTTCACGGGACCTCCCATGAGGGAACTGTTTTTT,CTSSFTGPPMRELFF
TRBJ2-3,.,.,TRBV10-3,14,TGTGCCATCAGTGACCACAGCAGCACAGATACGCAGTATTTT,CAISDHSSTDTQYF
TRBJ2-3,.,TRBD1,TRBV5-4,16,TGTGCCAGCAGCTTGGCCGGGGGACAGGGCACAGATACGCAGTATTTT,CASSLAGGQGTDTQYF
TRBJ2-1,few,.,TRBV6-4,13,TGTGCCAGCAGTGACCCCTTCTCTAATGAGCAGTTCTTC,CASSDPFSNEQFF
TRBJ2-4,few,.,TRBV10-3,14,TGTGCCATCAGTCAAGGGGGGCAAGGAAACATTCAGTACTTC,CAISQGGQGNIQYF
TRBJ2-3,.,TRBD2,TRBV25-1,15,TGTGCCAGCCGGGATACGGGAGGGCCGGCGGATACGCAGTATTTT,CASRDTGGPADTQYF
TRBJ2-7,.,.,TRBV13,16,TGTGCCAGCAGCATCCGAGGGGCTAGCGTTTTTTACGAGCAGTACTTC,CASSIRGASVFYEQYF
TRBJ2-2,.,.,TRBV7-6,16,TGTGCCAGCAGCTTACGCCCGGGGACGGGCACCGGGGAGCTGTTTTTT,CASSLRPGTGTGELFF
TRBJ2-2,few,TRBD2,TRBV6-4,15,TGTGCCAGCAGTGCTAGCGGGGCGAACACCGGGGAGCTGTTTTTT,CASSASGANTGELFF
TRBJ2-7,.,.,TRBV4-1,15,TGCGCCAGCAGCCAAGCCCAGTCTAAGATCTACGAGCAGTACTTC,CASSQAQSKIYEQYF
TRBJ2-7,.,TRBD2,TRBV11-3,15,TGTGCCAGCAGCCAAGGACTAGCGGGAGTAGACGAGCAGTACTTC,CASSQGLAGVDEQYF
TRBJ1-1,.,.,TRBV29-1,14,TGCAGCGTTGTTAGGACAGCCATGAACACTGAAGCTTTCTTT,CSVVRTAMNTEAFF
TRBJ2-2,.,.,TRBV2,14,TGTGCCAGCGTAACAGCGTCTAACACCGGGGAGCTGTTTTTT,CASVTASNTGELFF
TRBJ2-3,.,TRBD2,TRBV7-2,15,TGTGCCAGCAGCTTAGTCCACTCCGGGGGGGATACGCAGTATTTT,CASSLVHSGGDTQYF
TRBJ2-1,.,.,TRBV7-6,15,TGTGCCAGCAGCCACGAGCGGAGGACCTACAATGAGCAGTTCTTC,CASSHERRTYNEQFF
TRBJ1-1,.,TRBD1,TRBV10-3,18,TGTGCCATCAGTGACCACGCTAAAACAGGGGGCTTACGAACTGAAGCTTTCTTT,CAISDHAKTGGLRTEAFF
TRBJ2-2,.,.,TRBV5-6,14,TGTGCCAGCAGCTTGTTTTCCCGAACCGGGGAGCTGTTTTTT,CASSLFSRTGELFF
TRBJ2-7,.,TRBD2,TRBV9,16,TGTGCCAGCAGCGTTTTAGCGGGAGGGCCCAGGTACGAGCAGTACTTC,CASSVLAGGPRYEQYF
TRBJ2-1,.,TRBD1,TRBV28,16,TGTGCCAGCGGGATCCGGACAGGGTCTCTCTACAATGAGCAGTTCTTC,CASGIRTGSLYNEQFF
TRBJ2-7,.,.,TRBV5-6,14,TGTGCCAGCAGCTTGACGGGTGCAGGGCCCGAGCAGTACTTC,CASSLTGAGPEQYF
TRBJ2-7,many,.,TRBV6-5,15,TGTGCCAGCAGTTACTCTCCACAGGGCGGCTACGAGCAGTACTTC,CASSYSPQGGYEQYF
TRBJ2-5,.,.,TRBV5-4,13,TGTGCCAGCAGCTTGGATCGACGGGAGACCCAGTACTTC,CASSLDRRETQYF
TRBJ2-7,.,.,TRBV5-1,14,TGCGCCAGCAGCTCGGAATCCTCCTGGGGCGAGCAGTACTTC,CASSSESSWGEQYF
TRBJ2-7,once,.,TRBV6-1,13,TGTGCCAGCAGAGAGAGACAGACCTACGAGCAGTACTTC,CASRERQTYEQYF